The text below deals with one T cell receptor beta chain. Its antigen is currently unknown. With survey level as its setting, the immunoSEQ assay was v3.0. The assay was immunoSEQ multiplex PCR, and TCRdb's table has in-frame clones only and misses some. The sample yields 20,000 to 25,000 clones, about four fifths seen once. At minimum, one pre-ART and two post-ART PBMC samples were obtained from each donor. Treatment for all HIV-infected participants took place in the United States. The CDR3 contains 16 residues. The V segment lost 2 bases and the J segment 9 bases; nucleotides outside the gene matches: 8. Germline assignment: CDR1 MDHEN and CDR2 SYDVKM. This sample was included in a study of long-term antiretroviral therapy in people with HIV. Study results and caveats: The study found that diversity rose after ART but stayed below transplant donor controls.

The receptor was isolated from a young man with HIV. The chain links TRBV28 to TRBJ1-6; TRBD1 matches at 9 bases. This material consisted of unsorted PBMCs, taken 1.5 years after starting antiretroviral therapy. CDR3 sequence: CASSLRQGDGSSPLHF. The CDR3 DNA reads as TGTGCCAGCAGTTTACGACAGGGGGATGGTAGTTCACCCCTCCACTTT.